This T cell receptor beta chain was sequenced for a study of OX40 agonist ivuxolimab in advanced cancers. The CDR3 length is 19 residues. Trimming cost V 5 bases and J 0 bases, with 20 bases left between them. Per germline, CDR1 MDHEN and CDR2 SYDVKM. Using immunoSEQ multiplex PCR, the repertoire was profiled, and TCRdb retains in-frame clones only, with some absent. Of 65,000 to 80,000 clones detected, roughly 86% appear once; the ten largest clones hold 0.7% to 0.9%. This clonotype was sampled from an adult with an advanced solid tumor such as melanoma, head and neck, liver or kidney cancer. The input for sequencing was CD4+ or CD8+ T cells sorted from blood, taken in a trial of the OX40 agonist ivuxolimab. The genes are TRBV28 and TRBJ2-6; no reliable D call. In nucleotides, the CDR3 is TGTGCCAGCAGTCCCCCGATGGAGTACCCCCGCTCTGGGGCCAACGTCCTGACTTTC. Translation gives CASSPPMEYPRSGANVLTF.